A single sample gave rise to the 10 T cell receptor beta chains below, sequenced in a study of tumor and adjacent non-tumor tissue in lung cancer. No cell sorting was done before RNA was extracted from the tissue. TCRbeta libraries were built with three rounds of nested PCR, modified from ARM-PCR. In TCRdb, the multiplex PCR reads were re-called with MiXCR into one record per CDR3 protein. The sample includes about 85,000 distinct CDR3 sequences, about 66% of them seen just once. Material: lung tumor tissue. The origin of the receptors is a man aged 65 to 85 with non-small cell lung cancer.

With respect to this clonotype: Germline is not matched at one junction end, which may reflect a read error. The chain recombines TRBV20-1 with TRBJ2-5; maybe TRBD2 (5 bases). CDR3 length: 16 amino acids. Germline V gene lookup returns CDR1 DFQATT and CDR2 SNEGSKA (reference sequence). The CDR3 bases are TGCAGTGCTAGGCCCCCGGGCGGGCCTCGCCAAGAGATCCAGTACTTC. It translates to CSARPPGGPRQEIQYF.

In this sample, this clonotype turned up many times. The chain recombines TRBV6-1 with TRBJ2-1; 9 nucleotides match TRBD1. The length of the CDR3 is 14 residues. V was clipped by 9 bases and J by 3 bases; unmatched bases: 6. The germline V gene encodes CDR1 MNHNS and CDR2 SASEGT. The CDR3: CASSGQGNYNEQFF. In nucleotides, the CDR3 is TGTGCCAGTTCGGGACAGGGAAACTACAATGAGCAGTTCTTC.

This clonotype was seen more than once but under ten times. This clone may be a read error of a much larger clone one base away. CDR3 residues: CASSPTGGSLYGANVLTF. CDR3 coding DNA: TGCGCCAGCAGTCCAACAGGGGGATCTCTCTATGGGGCCAACGTCCTGACTTTC. The V and J genes are TRBV4-1 and TRBJ2-6; 8 bases fit TRBD1. Germline V lookup: CDR1 MGHRA, CDR2 YSYEKL. Trimming removed 6 bases from V and 3 bases from J; junction bases left unmatched: 13. The CDR3 consists of 18 residues.

As regards this clonotype: This may be a read error: a much more frequent sequence differs by one nucleotide. The chain employs TRBV4-1 and TRBJ1-5; no clear D gene. V lost 3 bases and J lost 2, with 14 bases in between. This CDR3 is 16 amino acids long. CDR1 is MGHRA, CDR2 YSYEKL, per germline. The CDR3 DNA is TGCGCCAGCAGCCAGGGCGCAGCTGAGCGCAATCAGCCCCAGCATTTT. This encodes CASSQGAAERNQPQHF.

Note on this clonotype: Mismatch with germline at one junction end may stem from a read error. This chain connects TRBV6-1 to TRBJ2-5; D tentatively reads TRBD1 or TRBD2 (5 bases each). This CDR3 comprises 13 residues. Germline V CDR1 and CDR2: MNHNS, SASEGT. The chain's CDR3 is CPSSRRGVETQYF. In DNA, the CDR3 is TGTCCCAGCAGTAGAAGAGGGGTGGAGACCCAGTACTTC.

Points on this clonotype: This may come from a read error, since a much larger clone is one base off. The chain recombines TRBV12-3 or TRBV12-4 with TRBJ2-3; 7 bases align to TRBD1. The ends lost 7 bases at V and 8 bases at J; junction bases unmatched: 15. The CDR3 loop spans 15 amino acids. The CDR3 protein is CASNVDRRYLATQYF. Here the CDR3 DNA reads TGTGCCAGCAACGTGGACAGGCGGTACCTGGCTACGCAGTATTTT.

Ten or more counts support this clonotype. The chain joins TRBV14 to TRBJ1-5; the match to TRBD1 covers 8 bases. The CDR3 has 18 residues. The germline gives CDR1 SGHDN, CDR2 FVKESK. V lost 3 bases and J lost 7; bases outside the gene matches: 17. The CDR3: CASSQNQSRQGKWQPQHF. Written as DNA, the CDR3 is TGTGCCAGCAGCCAGAATCAGTCCAGACAGGGGAAGTGGCAGCCCCAGCATTTT.

In the case of this clonotype: A junction boundary mismatches the germline segment, possibly from a read error. The chain recombines TRBV11-2 with TRBJ1-4, with D unresolved. Germline CDR1 is SGHAT and CDR2 is FQNNGV. The CDR3 sequence is 16 residues long. Here the CDR3 reads CAGSVADGITCEKLFF. The CDR3 bases are TGTGCCGGCAGCGTAGCCGACGGGATAACTTGTGAAAAACTGTTTTTT.

About this clonotype itself: One end of the junction is discordant with germline, which a read error may explain. The V gene is TRBV4-2, the J gene TRBJ2-7; D call uncertain. The CDR3 spans 15 residues. Germline V CDR1 and CDR2: LGHNA, YNFKEQ. The CDR3 protein is CAGSQVSDGPYEQYF. The CDR3 DNA reads TGTGCCGGCAGCCAAGTGTCAGACGGACCCTACGAGCAGTACTTC.

This chain uses TRBV6-5 with TRBJ2-7, with a weak D call TRBD1 (6 bases). The last part of the DNA fits TRBJ2-1 better; the J call may be wrong. CDR1 and CDR2 (germline): MNHEY, SVGAGI. This CDR3 is 15 amino acids long. The CDR3 DNA follows: TGTGCCAGCAGACCCCAGGACAGAATTGCCGACGAGCAGTTCTTC. Amino acid sequence: CASRPQDRIADEQFF.